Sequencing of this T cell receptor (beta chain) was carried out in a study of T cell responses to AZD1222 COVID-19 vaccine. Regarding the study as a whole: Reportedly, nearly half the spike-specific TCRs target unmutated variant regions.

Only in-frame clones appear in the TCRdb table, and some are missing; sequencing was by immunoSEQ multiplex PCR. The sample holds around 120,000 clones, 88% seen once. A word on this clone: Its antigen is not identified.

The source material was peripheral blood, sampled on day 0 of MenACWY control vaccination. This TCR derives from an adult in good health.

The CDR3 DNA reads TGTGCCAGCAGCTTAGGGTCGGGTCGAAACAACTATGGCTACACCTTC. It specifies CASSLGSGRNNYGYTF. The chain couples TRBV7-9 to TRBJ1-2, with unresolved D. The CDR3 loop spans 16 amino acids. Trimming removed 1 base at V and 2 bases at J, with 14 bases between. Germline V gene lookup returns CDR1 SEHNR and CDR2 FQNEAQ (reference sequence).